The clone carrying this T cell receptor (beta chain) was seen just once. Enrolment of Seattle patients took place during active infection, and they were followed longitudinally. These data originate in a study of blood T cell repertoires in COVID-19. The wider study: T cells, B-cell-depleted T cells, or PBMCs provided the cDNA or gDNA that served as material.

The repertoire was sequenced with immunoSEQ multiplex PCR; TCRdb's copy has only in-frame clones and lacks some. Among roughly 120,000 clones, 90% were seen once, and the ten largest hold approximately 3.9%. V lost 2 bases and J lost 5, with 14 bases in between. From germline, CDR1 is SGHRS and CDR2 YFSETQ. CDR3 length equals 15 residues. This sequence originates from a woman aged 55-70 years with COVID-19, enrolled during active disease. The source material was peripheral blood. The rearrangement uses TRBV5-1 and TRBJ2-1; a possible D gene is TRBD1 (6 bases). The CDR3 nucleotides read TGCGCCAGCAGCTTACAGGGAATAGGGGACAATGAGCAGTTCTTC. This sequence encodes CASSLQGIGDNEQFF.